This entry concerns a single T cell receptor beta chain. A read error may be the cause here, since a much bigger clone is one base away. The entry originates in a study of early T cells in non-severe SARS-CoV-2 infection. Per germline, CDR1 SGHRS and CDR2 YFSETQ. The V and J ends lost 2 bases and 7 bases respectively, with 10 bases between them. The CDR3 is made up of 13 amino acids. Molecules of cDNA were individually given unique molecular identifiers that were attached to them. TCRdb reprocessed the 5' RACE reads with MiXCR, giving one entry per CDR3 protein. The sample records 70,000 or so distinct CDR3 sequences, less than 15% being singletons.

The TCR originated in an adult who was a healthcare worker with PCR-confirmed SARS-CoV-2 infection or an uninfected control (not recorded which). The sequencing sample was made of whole blood. The chain carries TRBV5-1 and TRBJ2-4; the D call may be TRBD1 or TRBD2 (5 bases each). The CDR3: CASSLIRDNIQYF. The CDR3 coding sequence is TGCGCCAGCAGCTTAATCAGGGACAACATTCAGTACTTC.